The sequence of this TCR beta chain was determined in a study of blood T cell repertoires in COVID-19. Whole-study context: The United States, Italy and Spain were the sources of the acute and convalescent COVID-19 samples. Sources were T cells, B-cell-depleted T cells, or PBMCs; the material itself was cDNA or gDNA.

Authors' analysis steps: Quantification of nucleated cells was approximated via reference gene primer amplification. Clones were read by immunoSEQ multiplex PCR, and TCRdb kept only the in-frame ones, dropping some. V and J calls and clone size are copied from that table; D and trimming were computed from the DNA. The sample lists 45,000 to 70,000 clones; 82% were seen once. V shed 1 base and J shed 7 bases, with 23 bases lying between them. The germline CDR1 and CDR2 sequences are GTSNPN and SVGIG (reference sequence). The CDR3 has 16 residues. Sequenced input: peripheral blood. The TCR comes from a woman in her sixties with acute or convalescent COVID-19. The chain couples TRBV30 to TRBJ2-7, with D maybe TRBD2 (7 bases). For the CDR3, the DNA is TGTGCCTGGAGTGACCCCTTGGGGGCGGGGGTAGGGGAGCAGTACTTC. Residues: CAWSDPLGAGVGEQYF.